This T cell receptor beta chain was sequenced for a study of T cells in Graves' hyperthyroidism and ophthalmopathy. Study-level background: At the time of initial diagnosis and before any treatment, peripheral blood was collected. Study outcomes and limitations: A 13 V-J model separated ophthalmopathy from stable hyperthyroidism. Most thyroid-expanded clonotypes above 0.001 were also found in blood.

The cohort's ophthalmopathy patients, a group with duration under 3 months, had a Clinical Activity Score of at least 3 and a NOSPECS grade of at least 4. The ends were cut back, 3 bases at V and 8 bases at J, with 11 bases in the middle. The length of the CDR3 is 13 residues. Per germline, CDR1 ENHRY and CDR2 SYGVKD. Regarding this clonotype: Its specificity is unknown.

Amplified regions were TCR beta CDR3 sequences from RNA transcripts. First-round RT-PCR of the TCR CDR3 relied on the HTBI primer set. TCRdb fed the multiplex PCR reads into MiXCR, producing one record per CDR3 protein. This table holds a few hundred thousand distinct CDR3 sequences, around 20% found once. This chain joins TRBV10-3 and TRBJ2-1; D possibly corresponds to TRBD1 (6 bases). This clonotype was sampled from a man aged 18 to 35 with Graves' ophthalmopathy. Sequencing was performed on blood. Written as DNA, the CDR3 is TGTGCCATCAGTGATGACAGGCGGGATGAGCAGTTCTTC. It is translated as CAISDDRRDEQFF.